This T cell receptor (beta chain) was obtained from a study of blood T cell repertoires in COVID-19. Study-level background: Sites across the United States, Italy and Spain contributed samples from acute and convalescent COVID-19.

Participants' own reports of clinical history determined their cohort assignment. Up to 2 weeks before entering the study, exposed participants had met a COVID-19 case. Trimming removed 2 bases at V and 5 bases at J, with 18 bases between. This CDR3 is 16 amino acids long. Germline V gene sequence: CDR1 KGHSH, CDR2 LQKENI. Only in-frame clones appear in the TCRdb table, and some are missing; sequencing was by immunoSEQ multiplex PCR. This sample has about 350,000 clones, with around nine tenths found just once. This receptor was identified in a woman between 25 and 40 years old who had been exposed to COVID-19. The chain uses TRBV18 and TRBJ2-5, with no clear D. Input material: PBMCs or T cells enriched from blood (not recorded which). For the CDR3, the DNA is TGTGCCAGCTCACCAAGAGCGCGGTCATCTCATGAGACCCAGTACTTC. It specifies CASSPRARSSHETQYF.